This T cell receptor beta chain was identified during a study of cytomegalovirus exposure and HLA in healthy donors. The CDR3 is 15 amino acids. V was pared by 5 bases and J by 7 bases, with 11 bases of the junction left unmatched. The germline gives CDR1 MDHEN, CDR2 SYDVKM. PCR used 60 Vbeta primers and 13 Jbeta primers. Repertoires were generated with immunoSEQ multiplex PCR, while TCRdb's copy carries only in-frame clones and drops some. The sample has approximately 40,000 clones. The sequence derives from a human donor in good health. The chain couples TRBV28 to TRBJ2-1; 7 nucleotides line up with TRBD2. The material sequenced was PBMCs. The CDR3 loop is CASSNWAGERNEQFF. As DNA, the CDR3 is TGTGCCAGCAGTAACTGGGCGGGGGAGAGGAATGAGCAGTTCTTC.